Each of the 31 T cell receptor beta chains below was sequenced from the same sample in a study of OX40 agonist ivuxolimab in advanced cancers. The assay was immunoSEQ multiplex PCR, and TCRdb's table has in-frame clones only and misses some. The sample yields over 15,000 clones, less than 90% seen once. Sequenced material: CD4+ or CD8+ T cells sorted from blood, taken in a trial of the OX40 agonist ivuxolimab. The receptors stem from an adult with an advanced solid tumor such as melanoma, head and neck, liver or kidney cancer.

This clone came up once. The V gene is TRBV10-3, the J gene TRBJ1-5; weak D call: TRBD1 (5 bases). This CDR3 has 14 amino acids. Trimming cost V 6 bases and J 7 bases, with 16 bases left between them. Germline V lookup: CDR1 ENHRY, CDR2 SYGVKD. The CDR3 is CAIRKDSPGQPQHF. The DNA for the CDR3 is TGTGCCATCAGGAAAGACAGTCCCGGACAGCCCCAGCATTTT.

This clone has just a few counts. The chain links TRBV29-1 to TRBJ2-3, with 11 nucleotides matching TRBD2. Germline V gives CDR1 SQVTM, CDR2 ANQGSEA. The CDR3 runs to 16 residues. The V and J ends lost 0 bases and 3 bases, in that order; junction bases with no gene match: 5. CDR3 amino acids: CSVEDYTSGGTDTQYF. DNA of the CDR3: TGCAGCGTTGAAGATTATACTAGCGGGGGAACAGATACGCAGTATTTT.

The chain combines TRBV7-2 with TRBJ2-7; D possibly corresponds to TRBD1 (6 bases). Trimming stripped 1 base from V and 6 bases from J, with 7 bases between. Germline CDR1 is SGHTA and CDR2 is FQGNSA. The CDR3 runs 12 residues. The CDR3 loop is CASSLDRAEQYF. The CDR3 DNA sequence: TGTGCCAGCAGCTTAGACAGGGCCGAGCAGTACTTC.

This sequence joins TRBV7-9 and TRBJ2-7; 10 bases are a match to TRBD1. CDR1 is SEHNR and CDR2 is FQNEAQ in the germline V gene (reference sequence). Trimming at V came to 4 bases and at J to 4 bases, leaving 10 bases not matched to a gene. The CDR3 runs to 16 residues. CDR3 sequence (DNA): TGTGCCAGCAGCTCACTGAGGGGACAGGGGATTTACGAGCAGTACTTC. As protein: CASSSLRGQGIYEQYF. Looking up the rest from reference TRBV7-9 and TRBJ2-7 gives the full variable domain: DTGVSQNPRHKITKRGQNVTFRCDPISEHNRLYWYRQTLGQGPEFLTYFQNEAQLEKSRLLSDRFSAERPKGSFSTLEIQRTEQGDSAMYLCASSSLRGQGIYEQYFGPGTRLTVT.

The chain couples TRBV5-4 to TRBJ2-7, with D possibly called TRBD1 or TRBD2 (5 bases each). The CDR3 spans 14 residues. V lost 4 bases and J lost 6, with 17 bases in between. Germline V CDR1 and CDR2: SGHNT, YYREEE (reference sequence). CDR3 amino acids: CASSPGPGTAEQYF. CDR3 sequence (DNA): TGTGCCAGCAGCCCCGGGCCAGGGACGGCCGAGCAGTACTTC. Full variable domain (outside the CDR3, taken from reference TRBV5-4 and TRBJ2-7): ETGVTQSPTHLIKTRGQQVTLRCSSQSGHNTVSWYQQALGQGPQFIFQYYREEENGRGNFPPRFSGLQFPNYSSELNVNALELDDSALYLCASSPGPGTAEQYFGPGTRLTVT.

The rearrangement joins TRBV5-4 to TRBJ1-3; TRBD1 might be the D (6 bases). V gave up 1 base and J gave up 0 bases, with 11 bases separating them. This CDR3 spans 16 amino acids. Germline V gene lookup returns CDR1 SGHNT and CDR2 YYREEE (reference sequence). The CDR3 region is CASSLPADSSGNTIYF. DNA of the CDR3: TGTGCCAGCAGCTTGCCGGCGGACAGCTCTGGAAACACCATATATTTT.

The genes are TRBV7-8 and TRBJ1-2; D ambiguous. Between the trimmed V and J ends, which lost 0 bases and 4 bases, there was a span of 15 bases. CDR3 size: 16 residues. Germline loops: CDR1 SGHVS, CDR2 FQNEAQ. The CDR3 sequence is CASSLATVTSPYGYTF. The CDR3 nucleotides are TGTGCCAGCAGCTTAGCCACAGTGACCTCCCCCTATGGCTACACCTTC.

This chain uses TRBV4-1 with TRBJ1-3; the match to TRBD1 covers 7 bases. The CDR3 sequence is 16 residues long. V shed 0 bases, J shed 1 base, and the junction held 3 bases outside the gene matches. CDR1 and CDR2 (germline): MGHRA, YSYEKL. In DNA, the CDR3 is TGCGCCAGCAGCCAAGAAAGGGGGCGATCTGGAAACACCATATATTTT. It encodes CASSQERGRSGNTIYF.

This chain joins TRBV6-5 and TRBJ2-7; 10 positions agree with TRBD1. With V trimmed by 2 bases and J by 4 bases, 5 bases remained unmatched. Germline lookup yields CDR1 MNHEY and CDR2 SVGAGI. The CDR3 has 15 residues. Here the CDR3 DNA reads TGTGCCAGCAGTTACCGTGGACAGGGGGAGTACGAGCAGTACTTC. Protein: CASSYRGQGEYEQYF.

The chain recombines TRBV28 with TRBJ1-4, with 9 bases lining up with TRBD1. V was clipped by 10 bases and J by 7 bases; unmatched bases: 7. The CDR3 is 13 amino acids. Per the germline V gene, CDR1 is MDHEN and CDR2 is SYDVKM. CDR3 in DNA: TGTGCCACCTACAGGGGGCGGGGTGAAAAACTGTTTTTT. Amino acids: CATYRGRGEKLFF.

The gene calls are TRBV7-2 and TRBJ2-4; tentatively, D is TRBD2 (7 bases). The germline V and J ends were trimmed by 3 bases and 6 bases, with 15 bases remaining between them. The CDR3 sequence is 15 residues long. The germline V gene has CDR1 SGHTA and CDR2 FQGNSA. CDR3 protein: CASSFQGPGGNIQYF. CDR3 bases: TGTGCCAGCAGCTTCCAGGGGCCGGGGGGAAACATTCAGTACTTC. The entire variable domain, with the rest obtained from reference TRBV7-2 and TRBJ2-4, is as follows: GAGVSQSPSNKVTEKGKDVELRCDPISGHTALYWYRQSLGQGLEFLIYFQGNSAPDKSGLPSDRFSAERTGGSVSTLTIQRTQQEDSAVYLCASSFQGPGGNIQYFGAGTRLSVL.

The chain has TRBV5-1 and TRBJ2-5; 7 bases are shared with TRBD1. Looked up from germline, CDR1 is SGHRS and CDR2 is YFSETQ. CDR3 size: 14 residues. V was pared by 4 bases and J by 2 bases, with 5 bases of the junction left unmatched. The CDR3 sequence: CASSVGTVQETQYF. In nucleotides, the CDR3 is TGCGCCAGCAGCGTGGGGACAGTGCAAGAGACCCAGTACTTC.

J is TRBJ1-4 and V is TRBV11-2, with D perhaps TRBD1 (5 bases). Trimming shortened V by 1 base and J by 3 bases, and 9 bases separated the two germline ends. Germline V lookup: CDR1 SGHAT, CDR2 FQNNGV. This CDR3 spans 15 amino acids. The CDR3 sequence is CASSLGGAANEKLFF. DNA of the CDR3: TGTGCCAGCAGCTTAGGGGGCGCGGCTAATGAAAAACTGTTTTTT.

The chain recombines TRBV27 with TRBJ2-5; D gene uncertain. The V gene's germline CDR1 is MNHEY and CDR2 SMNVEV (reference sequence). V lost 5 bases and J lost 7, with 17 bases in between. The CDR3 runs to 14 residues. Here the CDR3 reads CASSPLVRAGTQYF. The CDR3 DNA is TGTGCCAGCAGTCCCCTTGTAAGGGCTGGGACCCAGTACTTC.

This chain uses TRBV2 with TRBJ2-5; D is possibly TRBD2 (5 bases). The DNA end is a closer match to TRBJ2-7, so the J assignment may be wrong. CDR1 SNHLY and CDR2 FYNNEI come from the germline V gene. This CDR3 contains 15 residues. CDR3 residues: CASKVGSEAAVEQYF. CDR3 DNA sequence: TGTGCCAGCAAAGTAGGTTCGGAGGCCGCCGTCGAGCAGTACTTC.

The chain combines TRBV4-3 with TRBJ2-6; D is perhaps TRBD1 (5 bases). CDR1 is LGHNA, CDR2 YSLEER, per germline. Trimming cost V 2 bases and J 3 bases, with 17 bases left between them. This CDR3 spans 18 amino acids. CDR3: CASSQKPWVRDGANVLTF. In nucleotides, the CDR3 is TGCGCCAGCAGCCAAAAACCCTGGGTCAGGGATGGGGCCAACGTCCTGACTTTC.

The CDR3 protein is CASSLDTGGGTEAFF. In DNA form, the CDR3 reads TGCGCCAGCAGCTTGGATACAGGGGGAGGCACTGAAGCTTTCTTT. The chain couples TRBV5-1 to TRBJ1-1; 8 positions agree with TRBD1. The V segment lost 0 bases and the J segment 4 bases; nucleotides outside the gene matches: 5. CDR3 size: 15 residues. In germline, CDR1 is SGHRS, CDR2 YFSETQ. Using reference TRBV5-1 and TRBJ1-1 for the parts outside the CDR3, the full variable domain is KAGVTQTPRYLIKTRGQQVTLSCSPISGHRSVSWYQQTPGQGLQFLFEYFSETQRNKGNFPGRFSGRQFSNSRSEMNVSTLELGDSALYLCASSLDTGGGTEAFFGQGTRLTVV.

This clone was seen a few times. The chain recombines TRBV7-3 with TRBJ1-6; no definite D call. This CDR3 has 14 residues. V lost 2 bases and J lost 2, with 4 bases in between. Germline CDR1 and CDR2: SGHTA and FQGTGA. CDR3 residues: CASSLGPYNSPLHF. In DNA, the CDR3 is TGTGCCAGCAGCTTAGGCCCCTATAATTCACCCCTCCACTTT.

The chain combines TRBV6-5 with TRBJ2-5, with D possibly TRBD1 on 6 matching bases. The J call is uncertain, as TRBJ2-7 better fits the DNA end. Germline-derived CDR1 and CDR2 are MNHEY and SVGAGI. There are 13 residues in the CDR3. CDR3 DNA sequence: TGTGCCAGCAGCATCAGGGGCCTGGACGAGCAGTACTTC. It yields the protein CASSIRGLDEQYF.

The chain recombines TRBV10-3 with TRBJ1-5; D gene uncertain. The germline gives CDR1 ENHRY, CDR2 SYGVKD. Deletions cut 3 bases from V and 13 bases from J, with 10 bases between. This CDR3 spans 11 amino acids. CDR3 region: CAISDGGSQHF. The CDR3 DNA reads TGTGCCATCAGTGACGGTGGTTCACAGCATTTT.

This chain links TRBV10-3 with TRBJ1-1; 7 bases map to TRBD1. The germline gives CDR1 ENHRY, CDR2 SYGVKD. The V and J ends lost 7 bases and 1 base, in that order; junction bases with no gene match: 3. CDR3 length: 13 amino acids. Written as DNA, the CDR3 is TGTGCCATCAAAGACAGGGAGAACACTGAAGCTTTCTTT. Translation: CAIKDRENTEAFF.

The chain carries TRBV28 and TRBJ2-4; a weak D match, TRBD1 (5 bases). Trimming shortened V by 5 bases and J by 0 bases, and 11 bases separated the two germline ends. This CDR3 region has 15 residues. Looked up from germline, CDR1 is MDHEN and CDR2 is SYDVKM. In DNA, the CDR3 is TGTGCCAGCAGTCCGGACACGGGAGCCAAAAACATTCAGTACTTC. Its protein is CASSPDTGAKNIQYF.

The chain joins TRBV5-1 to TRBJ2-1; D remains unclear. Germline values: CDR1 SGHRS, CDR2 YFSETQ. The CDR3 spans 17 residues. Trimming cost V 3 bases and J 0 bases, with 16 bases left between them. The CDR3 sequence is CASSSTASGSSYNEQFF. The CDR3 coding sequence is TGCGCCAGCAGCTCCACCGCCTCAGGAAGCTCCTACAATGAGCAGTTCTTC.

CDR3 region: CASSPAGQTNYGYTF. CDR3 bases: TGTGCCAGCAGCCCCGCCGGACAGACTAACTATGGCTACACCTTC. V is TRBV9 and J is TRBJ1-2, with D possibly TRBD1 on 6 matching bases. Germline V gives CDR1 SGDLS, CDR2 YYNGEE. This CDR3 spans 15 amino acids. With 4 bases removed from V and 0 bases from J, the gap between germline ends came to 13 bases.

This chain connects TRBV9 to TRBJ2-3; D might be TRBD1 (5 bases). Trimming took 3 bases from V and 2 from J, leaving 10 bases between them. The CDR3 extends over 14 amino acids. Germline V gene data show CDR1 as SGDLS and CDR2 as YYNGEE. Here the CDR3 DNA reads TGTGCCAGCAGCGAAGGGGAACACACAGATACGCAGTATTTT. Amino acid sequence: CASSEGEHTDTQYF.

This chain links TRBV18 with TRBJ2-1; tentative D call: TRBD2 (5 bases). In germline, CDR1 is KGHSH, CDR2 LQKENI. The V end was cut by 6 bases, the J end by 4 bases, with 16 bases between. CDR3 length equals 15 residues. CDR3 loop: CASSSEVARYNEQFF. In DNA form, the CDR3 reads TGTGCCAGCTCCTCTGAGGTAGCGAGATACAATGAGCAGTTCTTC.

The chain uses TRBV2 and TRBJ1-1; TRBD1 is a possible D gene (6 bases). The CDR3 consists of 14 residues. V dropped 6 bases and J dropped 0 bases, with 11 bases sitting between them. Germline CDR1 is SNHLY and CDR2 is FYNNEI. For the CDR3, the DNA is TGTGCCAGCAGGGGGACAAGGATGAACACTGAAGCTTTCTTT. Translated, it gives CASRGTRMNTEAFF.

The count of this clone is one. J is TRBJ1-1 and V is TRBV5-1; unclear D gene. Looked up from germline, CDR1 is SGHRS and CDR2 is YFSETQ. CDR3 length: 18 residues. V was clipped by 0 bases and J by 4 bases, with 22 bases between them. The CDR3 nucleotides read TGCGCCAGCAGCTTGGGCACCGATATACGGACGGTATTCACTGAAGCTTTCTTT. Protein sequence: CASSLGTDIRTVFTEAFF.

V gene TRBV5-1 combines with J gene TRBJ1-4; TRBD1 might be the D (6 bases). Germline loops: CDR1 SGHRS, CDR2 YFSETQ. The ends were cut back, 0 bases at V and 4 bases at J, with 10 bases in the middle. This CDR3 comprises 15 residues. CDR3 sequence: CASSLAGVDNEKLFF. The DNA of the CDR3 is TGCGCCAGCAGCTTGGCAGGGGTTGATAATGAAAAACTGTTTTTT.

V and J are TRBV7-8 and TRBJ1-1; D call uncertain. Trimming pared 2 bases from V and 1 base from J, leaving 11 bases between. The CDR3 length is 15 residues. CDR1 and CDR2 (germline): SGHVS, FQNEAQ. The CDR3 is CASSLSWGSNTEAFF. The CDR3 nucleotides read TGTGCCAGCAGCTTAAGCTGGGGTTCGAACACTGAAGCTTTCTTT.

The rearrangement links TRBV9 to TRBJ2-3; D gene uncertain. The CDR3 is 14 amino acids. Germline V gives CDR1 SGDLS, CDR2 YYNGEE. The V end was cut by 0 bases, the J end by 4 bases, with 9 bases between. CDR3 amino acids: CASSVVGMSDTQYF. CDR3 nucleotide sequence: TGTGCCAGCAGCGTAGTTGGGATGTCAGATACGCAGTATTTT.